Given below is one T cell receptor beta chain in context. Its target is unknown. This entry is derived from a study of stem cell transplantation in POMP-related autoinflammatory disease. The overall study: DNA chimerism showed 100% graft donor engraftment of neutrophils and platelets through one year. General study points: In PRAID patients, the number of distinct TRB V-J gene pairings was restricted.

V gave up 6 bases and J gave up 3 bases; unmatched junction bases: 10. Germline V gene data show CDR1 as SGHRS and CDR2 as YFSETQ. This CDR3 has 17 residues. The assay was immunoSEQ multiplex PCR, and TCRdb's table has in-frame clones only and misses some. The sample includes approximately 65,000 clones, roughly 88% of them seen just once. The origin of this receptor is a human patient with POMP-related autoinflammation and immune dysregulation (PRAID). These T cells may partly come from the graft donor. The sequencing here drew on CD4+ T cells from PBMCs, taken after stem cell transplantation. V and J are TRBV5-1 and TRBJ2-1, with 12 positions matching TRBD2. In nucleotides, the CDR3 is TGCGCCAGCAAGGGGCACTGGACTAGCGGGATCTACAATGAGCAGTTCTTC. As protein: CASKGHWTSGIYNEQFF. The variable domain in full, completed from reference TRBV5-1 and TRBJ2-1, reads KAGVTQTPRYLIKTRGQQVTLSCSPISGHRSVSWYQQTPGQGLQFLFEYFSETQRNKGNFPGRFSGRQFSNSRSEMNVSTLELGDSALYLCASKGHWTSGIYNEQFFGPGTRLTVL.